This entry is about one T cell receptor beta chain. The data derive from a study of control samples from healthy donors and cancer patients. Assay used: immunoSEQ multiplex PCR; TCRdb lists only in-frame clones, some missing. The profile shows about 100,000 clones, over 75% of them singletons. The source is a woman aged 50 to 60 in good health. The sample taken for sequencing was blood.

The CDR3 reads CASSSGPNEQYF. The CDR3 DNA follows: TGTGCCAGCAGCTCGGGACCGAACGAGCAGTACTTC. The V call is TRBV13, the J call TRBJ2-7, with D tentatively TRBD1 or TRBD2 (5 bases each). Germline V lookup: CDR1 PRHDT, CDR2 FYEKMQ (reference sequence). The CDR3 extends over 12 amino acids. Deletions cut 4 bases from V and 5 bases from J, with 9 bases between.